This TCR beta chain was sequenced during a study of T cell responses to AZD1222 COVID-19 vaccine. Turning to the study itself: Researchers grouped second doses given at about 4 or about 12 weeks into one pool. General study findings and limits: Most donors were white British, females outnumbered males, and clonal diversity was possibly underestimated. Nearly half of spike-specific TCRs reportedly target variant regions that are unmutated in the B.1.351 and B.1.1.7 variants. At study baseline, merely roughly 6 AZD1222 recipients were seropositive.

The CDR3 extends over 14 amino acids. Losses at the gene ends were 2 bases for V and 9 bases for J; bases not matched to a gene: 4. CDR1 and CDR2 (germline): MNHEY, SVGAGI. Using immunoSEQ multiplex PCR, the repertoire was profiled, and TCRdb retains in-frame clones only, with some absent. Here the sample spans some 91,000 clones, 89% being singletons. This clone is a singleton in its sample. The antigen remains unidentified. The sample in question was peripheral blood, obtained on day 0 of AZD1222 vaccination. This receptor was taken from an adult in good health. The genes are TRBV6-5 and TRBJ2-7; 13 bases line up with TRBD2. CDR3 protein: CASSYAGLAGTQYF. The CDR3 DNA reads as TGTGCCAGCAGTTACGCGGGACTAGCGGGAACGCAGTACTTC.